Sequencing of this TCR beta chain was carried out in a study of regulatory T cells in long-lasting Graves disease. TCR beta libraries were built with iRepertoire HTBI primers and Arm-PCR of CDR3 regions. TCRdb reprocessed the multiplex PCR reads via MiXCR and lists one record per CDR3 protein. The sample contains about 470,000 distinct CDR3 sequences, about a fifth of which appear only once. V was shortened by 5 bases and J by 5 bases, with 12 bases between the two germline ends. The CDR3 length is 13 residues. CDR1 is SEHNR and CDR2 is FQNEAQ in the germline V gene (reference sequence). Time point described: persistent/refractory GD, antithyroid drugs over 5 years with positive TRAb. Researchers made the TCR library from RNA that was extracted from PBMCs. An endocrinology department in Xi'an, China, supplied the patients. This clonotype was observed many times.

This clonotype was sampled from a female donor with Graves disease. This rearrangement joins TRBV7-9 to TRBJ1-1; D ambiguous. Sequences were derived from peripheral blood mononuclear cells (PBMCs), sampled when the disease was refractory, from a patient treated with antithyroid drugs. The CDR3 spells CASSASPVTEAFF. The DNA for the CDR3 is TGTGCCAGCAGCGCATCCCCGGTGACTGAAGCTTTCTTT.